Sequencing of this TCR beta chain was carried out in a study of healthy donors' naive CD4 and CD8 T cells. Details on this clonotype: Its antigen is undetermined.

TCR libraries were built from approximately 520 ng of total RNA by linear amplification. TCRdb passed the reads through MiXCR, listing each CDR3 protein once. The sample has roughly 200,000 distinct CDR3 sequences; 65% to 75% are singletons. Study results and limitations: CDR3 charge plus V and J genes appeared to account for roughly 12% of CD4/CD8 variance. Negatively charged CDR3s marked CD8+ lineage; positively charged CDR3s marked CD4+ lineage.

The germline gives CDR1 MNHEY, CDR2 SMNVEV (reference sequence). V was pared by 3 bases and J by 0 bases, with 12 bases between. The CDR3 covers 15 residues. This receptor was taken from a pool of human donors in good health; the sample pools cells from several healthy donors. The J gene is TRBJ2-7, the V gene TRBV27, with D uncertain. Sequences were obtained from naive CD4+ and CD8+ T cells sorted from blood, pooled from several donors. The DNA of the CDR3 is TGTGCCAGCAGTTTGGTCCCAGTCAGCTCCTACGAGCAGTACTTC. This codes for CASSLVPVSSYEQYF.